The source of this T cell receptor (beta chain) is a study of CD8 T cells in ankylosing spondylitis. Study-level findings and limits: Reported data indicate significant enrichment of disease-linked clones within matched ankylosing spondylitis synovial fluid. Earlier literature documents some of the motif variants in reactive arthritis synovial fluid and blood. As for the disease-linked clones, they showed a CD8+ phenotype and occurred at relatively low frequencies in peripheral blood. Ankylosing spondylitis blood appeared to carry a characteristic TCR beta motif of 7 or 8 highly homologous variants.

This clonotype turned up a few times. Its specificity is not known. Germline lookup yields CDR1 MGHDK and CDR2 SYGVNS. The CDR3 loop spans 14 amino acids. Trimming removed 5 bases at V and 9 bases at J, with 20 bases between. The TCR beta libraries were generated through quantitative 5'-RACE incorporating molecular barcodes. TCRdb reanalysed the 5' RACE reads using MiXCR and keeps one entry per CDR3 protein. Found here are about 840,000 distinct CDR3 sequences, about 12% of them singletons; the top ten hold less than 0.65%. Sequenced sample: blood, either unsorted or a sorted T cell fraction (not recorded which). This chain links TRBV25-1 with TRBJ2-7; D possibly uses TRBD1 or TRBD2 (5 bases each). This clonotype was obtained from a male donor with ankylosing spondylitis. In DNA form, the CDR3 reads TGTGCCAGCAGTCCACCCGGGGCCTCGAAAGGGCAGTACTTC. Protein sequence: CASSPPGASKGQYF.